The T cell receptor beta chain described here comes from a study of T cell responses to AZD1222 COVID-19 vaccine. Concerning this clone itself: The antigen remains unidentified.

Points from the study as a whole: Repertoires were obtained only post-peak T cell response. The donor cohort was predominantly white British with a female majority, and clonal diversity may have been underestimated. Targeting of unmutated variant regions was reportedly seen in nearly half of spike-specific TCRs. Vaccine-associated CD4 TCRs spanned spike, dominant at 160-218 and 743-854.

Assay used: immunoSEQ multiplex PCR; TCRdb lists only in-frame clones, some missing. This sample has roughly 24,000 clones, with 88% found just once. The CDR3 has 13 amino acids. Germline V lookup: CDR1 LGHDT, CDR2 YNNKEL (reference sequence). The V gene lost 3 bases and the J gene lost 5 bases, with 8 bases spanning the gap. This receptor was taken from an adult who received the AZD1222 COVID-19 vaccine. The chain is built from TRBV3-1 (or the pseudogene TRBV3-2) and TRBJ1-5; D gene unclear. The specimen was peripheral blood, collected 28 days after the second AZD1222 dose. The CDR3 nucleotides read TGTGCCAGCAGCCAGAGGGCCCATCAGCCCCAGCATTTT. Its translation is CASSQRAHQPQHF.